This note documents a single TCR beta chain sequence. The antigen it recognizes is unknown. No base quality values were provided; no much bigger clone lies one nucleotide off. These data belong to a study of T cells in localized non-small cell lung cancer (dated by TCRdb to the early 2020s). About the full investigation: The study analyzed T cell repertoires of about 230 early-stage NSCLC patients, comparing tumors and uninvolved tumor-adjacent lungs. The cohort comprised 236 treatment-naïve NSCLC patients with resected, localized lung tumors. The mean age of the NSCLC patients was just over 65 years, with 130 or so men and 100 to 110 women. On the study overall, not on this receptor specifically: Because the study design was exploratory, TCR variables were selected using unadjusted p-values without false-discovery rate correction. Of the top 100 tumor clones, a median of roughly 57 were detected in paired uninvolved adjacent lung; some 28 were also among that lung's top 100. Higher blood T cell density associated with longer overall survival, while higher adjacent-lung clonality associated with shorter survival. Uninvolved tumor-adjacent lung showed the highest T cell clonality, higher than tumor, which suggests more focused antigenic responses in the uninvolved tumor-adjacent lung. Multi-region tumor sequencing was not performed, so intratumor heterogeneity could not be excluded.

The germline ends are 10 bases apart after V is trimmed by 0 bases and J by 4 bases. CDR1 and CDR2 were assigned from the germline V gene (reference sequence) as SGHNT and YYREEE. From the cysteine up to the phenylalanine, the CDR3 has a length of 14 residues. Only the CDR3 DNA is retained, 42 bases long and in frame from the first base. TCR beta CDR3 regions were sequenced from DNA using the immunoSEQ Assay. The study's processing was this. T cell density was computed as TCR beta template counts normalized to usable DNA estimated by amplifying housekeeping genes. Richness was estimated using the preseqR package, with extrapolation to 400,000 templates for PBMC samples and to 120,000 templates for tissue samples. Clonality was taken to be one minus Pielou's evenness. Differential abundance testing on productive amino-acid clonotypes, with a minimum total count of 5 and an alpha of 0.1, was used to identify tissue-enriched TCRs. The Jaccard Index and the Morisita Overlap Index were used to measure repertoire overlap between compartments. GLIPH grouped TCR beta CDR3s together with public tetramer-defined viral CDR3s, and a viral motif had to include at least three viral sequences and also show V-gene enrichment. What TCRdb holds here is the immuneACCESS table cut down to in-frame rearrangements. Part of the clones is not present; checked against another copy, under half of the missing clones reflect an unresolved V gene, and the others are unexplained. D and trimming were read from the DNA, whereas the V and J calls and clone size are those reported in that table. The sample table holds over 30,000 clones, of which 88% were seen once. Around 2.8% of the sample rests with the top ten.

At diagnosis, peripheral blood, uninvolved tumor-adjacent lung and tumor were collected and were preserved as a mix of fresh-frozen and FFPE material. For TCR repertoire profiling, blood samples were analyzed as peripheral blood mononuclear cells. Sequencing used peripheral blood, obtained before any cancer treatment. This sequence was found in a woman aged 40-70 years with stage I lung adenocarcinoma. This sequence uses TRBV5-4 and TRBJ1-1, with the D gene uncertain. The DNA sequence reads TGTGCCAGCAGCTTGGGGGGTCAAGGCACTGAAGCTTTCTTT. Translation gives CASSLGGQGTEAFF.